This record covers a single T cell receptor beta chain. The antigen it binds to is not known. Nothing much larger sits one base from this clone, and base qualities are not available. The library was made by the immunoSEQ multiplex PCR assay. For most patients, genomic DNA was subjected to high-throughput TCR-beta CDR3 sequencing by Adaptive Biotechnologies. Per the original workflow: Adaptive's ImmunoSEQ software was the source of the TCR sequencing data for roughly 19 patients, while a few other patients were processed with MiXCR and VDJtools. Because the origin of CDR3 nucleotide sequences shared between donor and recipient could not be assigned, those sequences were removed. Alloreactive clones required at least 2-fold expansion over unstimulated cells and minimum CFSE-low frequency of 0.002% (template counts) or 0.001% (read counts). Mappable clones were those detected in sequenced pre-transplant spleen, lymph node, or MLR CFSE-low populations of the donor or recipient. The cumulative frequency of alloreactive clones was calculated as a percentage of all sequences, weighted by copy number. The table comes from immuneACCESS by way of TCRdb, which keeps in-frame sequences with V and J called. Part of the clones is missing from these tables; in studies checked, under half for an unresolved V gene and the rest for unknown reasons. V and J calls and clone size come straight from that table; D and trimming were deduced from the DNA. The sample includes about 57,000 clones, with approximately 90% observed a single time. In total, the top ten clones hold less than 2% of the sample.

The sample belongs to a study of graft-versus-host responses after intestinal transplantation (dated by TCRdb to the early 2020s). About the study as a whole: Recipients received multivisceral, liver-intestinal, or isolated intestinal transplants. Every recipient was given anti-thymocyte globulin induction, then maintenance tacrolimus and steroids for around three years. After intestinal transplantation, graft-versus-host and host-versus-graft alloreactive T cell clones in the graft, circulation and bone marrow were tracked using bulk TCR-beta CDR3 sequencing. Alloreactive clones were identified by sequencing pre-transplant mixed lymphocyte reaction products and comparing them with unstimulated pre-transplant donor and recipient T cells. Of the 20 to 30 intestinal transplant recipients enrolled in the cohort, one of whom was a retransplant, a few patients without pretransplant specimens were excluded. Donor T cell macrochimerism was defined as a peak of at least 4% donor T cells among recipient peripheral blood mononuclear cells. Samples from three later patients were sequenced in-house on an Illumina MiSeq with MiXCR processing rather than by the commercial service. Beyond this particular receptor, the publication reports: Peak levels of circulating GvH clones were associated with declines in HvG clones early after transplant. In the allografts of patients with donor T cell macrochimerism, GvH to HvG T cell clonal ratios were high. The relatively low number and heterogeneity of intestinal transplant patients limited the conclusions. GvH clones were detected in recipient bone marrow, and some of these GvH clones were observed earlier in ileal mucosa or blood, consistent with an intestinal mucosal origin.

Blood samples were collected up to 4 times in the first month after transplant and then at least monthly when available. V and J are trimmed by 6 bases and 4 bases, and the gene matches miss 12 bases of the junction. CDR1 and CDR2, looked up from the germline V gene, are ENHRY and SYGVKD. Including the terminal cysteine and phenylalanine, the CDR3 comprises 16 residues. Only CDR3 DNA remains: 48 bases, in frame from the first base. The source is a human patient who received an intestinal transplant, so some T cells may come from the graft donor. The chain is encoded by TRBV10-3 joined to TRBJ2-7, with TRBD2 identical over 10 junction bases. Specimen: PBMCs, collected 26 days after transplant. The DNA reads TGTGCCATCAGCCCCAGCGGGAGGGCCAATTCTTACGAGCAGTACTTC. This encodes CAISPSGRANSYEQYF.